Below, 26 T cell receptor beta chains from the same sample are listed, as sequenced in a study of blood T cells in healthy people across ages. The use of a sample-barcoded 5' primer and a J-beta primer mix characterized a second PCR of 7 to 11 cycles. MiXCR was run by TCRdb on the 5' RACE reads, yielding one entry per CDR3 protein. The sample shows about 1.4 million distinct CDR3 sequences, roughly 59% of them seen only once. The sequencing input was blood. The receptors derive from a man aged 18 to 30 in good health.

V usage is TRBV11-2 and J usage is TRBJ2-4; D is perhaps TRBD1 or TRBD2 (10 bases each). V gave up 5 bases and J gave up 13 bases, with 21 bases separating them. CDR1 is SGHAT and CDR2 is FQNNGV in the germline V gene. The CDR3 runs 14 residues. The DNA for the CDR3 is TGTGCCAGCAGCATTACTAGCGGGACAGGGGAGCAGTACTTC. This sequence encodes CASSITSGTGEQYF.

This clonotype appeared a single time. J is TRBJ2-4 and V is TRBV20-1; D is unclear. Matching the DNA end better, TRBJ2-7 makes the J call doubtful. The CDR3 consists of 14 residues. Germline V gene lookup returns CDR1 DFQATT and CDR2 SNEGSKA (reference sequence). CDR3 sequence (DNA): TGCAGTGCTAGAGGTGGTACCTCAAACTACGAGCAGTACTTC. Residues: CSARGGTSNYEQYF.

This clonotype was detected once. For the CDR3, the DNA is TGTGCCAGCAGCTCCCGACGGGGACCAGATACGCAGTATTTT. Translated: CASSSRRGPDTQYF. The chain recombines TRBV11-3 with TRBJ2-3, with D perhaps TRBD1 or TRBD2 (5 bases each). CDR1 SGHNT and CDR2 YENEEA come from the germline V gene. The CDR3 has 14 residues. Trimming took off 4 bases at V and 4 bases at J, with 12 bases between the two ends.

The gene calls are TRBV7-9 and TRBJ2-5, with TRBD1 matching over 7 bases. Per germline, CDR1 SEHNR and CDR2 FQNEAQ (reference sequence). V lost 1 base and J lost 5; bases outside the gene matches: 7. There are 15 residues in the CDR3. The CDR3, as DNA: TGTGCCAGCAGCTTAGGGGCAGGGGGTGTCGAGACCCAGTACTTC. This translates into CASSLGAGGVETQYF.

The V call is TRBV6-2 or TRBV6-3, the J call TRBJ2-4; D ambiguous. CDR1 and CDR2 from the germline V gene are MNHEY and SVGEGT. The CDR3 has 15 amino acids. Trimming took off 5 bases at V and 8 bases at J, with 19 bases between the two ends. CDR3 protein: CASSDDHIGKDIQYF. As DNA, the CDR3 is TGTGCCAGCAGTGACGACCACATTGGAAAGGACATTCAGTACTTC.

The rearrangement uses TRBV2 and TRBJ2-7; TRBD2 matches at 8 bases. Germline V gives CDR1 SNHLY, CDR2 FYNNEI. V shed 5 bases, J shed 6 bases, and the junction held 15 bases outside the gene matches. The CDR3 extends over 16 amino acids. As DNA, the CDR3 is TGTGCCAGCAGTCCCCGACTAGCGAGCCTGTATCTCGAGCAGTACTTC. This sequence encodes CASSPRLASLYLEQYF.

The J gene is TRBJ2-1, the V gene TRBV9; no reliable D call. The V and J ends lost 0 bases and 5 bases respectively, with 9 bases between them. This CDR3 has 14 amino acids. Germline V gives CDR1 SGDLS, CDR2 YYNGEE. In nucleotides, the CDR3 is TGTGCCAGCAGCGTAGACTCCTTTCACAATGAGCAGTTCTTC. This sequence encodes CASSVDSFHNEQFF.

This clonotype was recorded a few times. The chain uses TRBV10-3 and TRBJ2-5; tentatively, D is TRBD2 (5 bases). The CDR3 contains 16 residues. Germline assignment: CDR1 ENHRY and CDR2 SYGVKD. Trimming took off 0 bases at V and 4 bases at J, with 15 bases between the two ends. The CDR3 nucleotides are TGTGCCATCAGTGAGTCGATAAGGGAGTCTTTAGAGACCCAGTACTTC. As protein: CAISESIRESLETQYF.

The chain combines TRBV5-1 with TRBJ2-3, with 8 bases identical to TRBD2. The CDR3 runs to 18 residues. J gave up 4 bases and V 0 bases, and 13 bases lay outside the gene matches. In germline, CDR1 is SGHRS, CDR2 YFSETQ. The CDR3 protein is CASSLEVGGGRSADTQYF. DNA of the CDR3: TGCGCCAGCAGCTTGGAGGTCGGAGGCGGGAGGAGCGCAGATACGCAGTATTTT.

This sequence joins TRBV7-2 and TRBJ1-1; 9 bases agree with TRBD1. V trimming: 1 base; J trimming: 4 bases; junction bases outside the gene matches: 7. The CDR3 spans 16 residues. Germline V CDR1 and CDR2: SGHTA, FQGNSA. The CDR3 coding sequence is TGTGCCAGCAGCTTAGACAGGGGGCAGTCGGGCACTGAAGCTTTCTTT. Its protein product is CASSLDRGQSGTEAFF.

This sequence joins TRBV11-2 and TRBJ2-1; TRBD1 aligns across 9 bases. Germline V gene sequence: CDR1 SGHAT, CDR2 FQNNGV. This CDR3 spans 13 amino acids. V gave up 3 bases and J gave up 13 bases; unmatched junction bases: 7. As DNA, the CDR3 is TGTGCCAGCAGCTTGGAGCCGACAGGGGGACAGTTCTTC. Its translation: CASSLEPTGGQFF.

V gene TRBV10-2 combines with J gene TRBJ2-7, with D uncertain. The germline V gene encodes CDR1 WSHSY and CDR2 SAAADI. V lost 2 bases, J lost 7 bases, and 12 bases lay in between. There are 13 residues in the CDR3. The CDR3 reads CASSEARTGEQYF. CDR3 nucleotides: TGCGCCAGCAGTGAGGCCCGAACTGGGGAGCAGTACTTC.

The chain joins TRBV28 to TRBJ2-1, with 8 bases matching TRBD1. The J call may be wrong; the DNA end is better matched by TRBJ2-7. CDR3 size: 14 residues. CDR1 and CDR2 (germline): MDHEN, SYDVKM. CDR3 nucleotide sequence: TGTGCCAGCAAACCCTCGGACAGGGTCCACGAGCAGTACTTC. It yields the protein CASKPSDRVHEQYF.

The sample holds a few counts of this clonotype. V is TRBV5-6 and J is TRBJ2-3; no reliable D call. The germline V and J ends were trimmed by 3 bases and 0 bases, with 8 bases remaining between them. CDR3 length: 14 residues. Germline V gene lookup returns CDR1 SGHDT and CDR2 YYEEEE. The CDR3 nucleotides read TGTGCCAGCAGCTCCCCGGCCAGCACAGATACGCAGTATTTT. It is translated as CASSSPASTDTQYF.

The chain employs TRBV6-1 and TRBJ2-3; D may correspond to TRBD1 or TRBD2 (6 bases each). V lost 8 bases to trimming and J lost 0 bases, with 15 bases between them. The CDR3 totals 15 residues. Germline CDR1 and CDR2: MNHNS and SASEGT. This CDR3 is CASAFWGASTDTQYF. In nucleotides, the CDR3 is TGTGCCAGCGCCTTCTGGGGGGCTAGCACAGATACGCAGTATTTT.

This chain connects TRBV20-1 to TRBJ1-1; 9 nucleotides line up with TRBD1. V trimming: 1 base; J trimming: 1 base; junction bases outside the gene matches: 7. The CDR3 extends over 16 amino acids. Germline assignment: CDR1 DFQATT and CDR2 SNEGSKA (reference sequence). The chain's CDR3 is CSARGTGGGSNTEAFF. The CDR3 DNA is TGCAGTGCTAGAGGCACAGGGGGCGGATCGAACACTGAAGCTTTCTTT.

CDR3 DNA: TGTGCCAGCAGCTCAGCGGGAGCCGGGTACGAGCAGTACTTC. Translating gives CASSSAGAGYEQYF. The genes are TRBV7-2 and TRBJ2-4, with TRBD2 matching over 8 bases. The J call is in doubt because the DNA end fits TRBJ2-7 better. The CDR3 runs 14 residues. Germline CDR1 SGHTA, CDR2 FQGNSA.

The rearrangement uses TRBV12-3 or TRBV12-4 and TRBJ2-1; D not resolved. This CDR3 region has 14 residues. V lost 5 bases, J lost 5 bases, and 13 bases lay in between. The CDR3 is CASSTPTLNNEQFF. The CDR3 region has the DNA TGTGCCAGCAGTACCCCGACCCTTAACAATGAGCAGTTCTTC.

V and J are TRBV7-2 and TRBJ2-2; D not certain. Trimming took 3 bases from V and 0 from J, leaving 11 bases between them. This CDR3 is 16 amino acids long. Per germline, CDR1 SGHTA and CDR2 FQGNSA. In DNA form, the CDR3 reads TGTGCCAGCAGCTTGCCCGAGACCGCGAACACCGGGGAGCTGTTTTTT. It translates to CASSLPETANTGELFF.

Here the CDR3 DNA reads TGTGCCAGCAGCCTGGACACCCCGTTGAACACTGAAGCTTTCTTT. It specifies CASSLDTPLNTEAFF. The rearrangement joins TRBV11-2 to TRBJ1-1; D is perhaps TRBD1 (5 bases). Trimming pared 5 bases from V and 0 bases from J, leaving 13 bases between. The CDR3 spans 15 residues. Germline lookup yields CDR1 SGHAT and CDR2 FQNNGV. The full variable domain, its missing parts supplied by reference TRBV11-2 and TRBJ1-1, is EAGVAQSPRYKIIEKRQSVAFWCNPISGHATLYWYQQILGQGPKLLIQFQNNGVVDDSQLPKDRFSAERLKGVDSTLKIQPAKLEDSAVYLCASSLDTPLNTEAFFGQGTRLTVV.

This CDR3 is CASSFDDPKGTQYF. The CDR3 region has the DNA TGTGCCAGCAGTTTCGACGACCCCAAGGGGACCCAGTACTTC. This rearrangement joins TRBV7-9 to TRBJ2-7; D unclear. The end of the DNA fits TRBJ2-5 better, so the J call may be wrong. This CDR3 has 14 amino acids. In germline, CDR1 is SEHNR, CDR2 FQNEAQ (reference sequence).

The V gene is TRBV6-2 or TRBV6-3, the J gene TRBJ2-5, with TRBD2 matching over 8 bases. V lost 6 bases to trimming and J lost 11 bases; unmatched junction nucleotides: 20. Germline values: CDR1 MNHEY, CDR2 SVGEGT. The length of the CDR3 is 16 residues. The CDR3 DNA reads TGTGCCAGCAGCGACGGAACTAGCGGTGACTACAATGAGCAGTACTTC. This sequence encodes CASSDGTSGDYNEQYF.

This clonotype was counted between two and nine times. The chain uses TRBV3-1 and TRBJ2-3; TRBD2 agrees at 8 bases. The CDR3 is made up of 14 amino acids. CDR1 and CDR2 from the germline V gene are LGHDT and YNNKEL (reference sequence). Losses at the gene ends were 5 bases for V and 4 bases for J; bases not matched to a gene: 5. The CDR3 reads CASSLLAGPDTQYF. DNA for the CDR3: TGTGCCAGCAGCTTATTAGCGGGACCAGATACGCAGTATTTT.

V usage is TRBV11-2 and J usage is TRBJ2-5; a possible D gene is TRBD2 (6 bases). The V gene's germline CDR1 is SGHAT and CDR2 FQNNGV. The CDR3 loop spans 14 amino acids. Trimming stripped 5 bases from V and 4 bases from J, with 14 bases between. As DNA, the CDR3 is TGTGCCAGCAGCCCCGGAGGGCCTTTAGAGACCCAGTACTTC. Protein product: CASSPGGPLETQYF.

The chain recombines TRBV11-2 with TRBJ2-1; 11 positions match TRBD2. Per germline, CDR1 SGHAT and CDR2 FQNNGV. The CDR3 loop spans 16 amino acids. Germline trimming cut 5 bases from V and 2 bases from J; bases unmatched to any gene: 5. The CDR3 coding sequence is TGTGCCAGCAGCGCAAGGACTAGCGGGCCCTACAATGAGCAGTTCTTC. The encoded protein is CASSARTSGPYNEQFF.

This clonotype was detected only a few times. The genes are TRBV14 and TRBJ2-7; no reliable D call. V dropped 0 bases and J dropped 3 bases, with 6 bases sitting between them. The CDR3 contains 13 residues. Germline V gene data show CDR1 as SGHDN and CDR2 as FVKESK. The CDR3 loop is CASSQESVYEQYF. The CDR3 DNA reads TGTGCCAGCAGCCAAGAGTCGGTCTACGAGCAGTACTTC.